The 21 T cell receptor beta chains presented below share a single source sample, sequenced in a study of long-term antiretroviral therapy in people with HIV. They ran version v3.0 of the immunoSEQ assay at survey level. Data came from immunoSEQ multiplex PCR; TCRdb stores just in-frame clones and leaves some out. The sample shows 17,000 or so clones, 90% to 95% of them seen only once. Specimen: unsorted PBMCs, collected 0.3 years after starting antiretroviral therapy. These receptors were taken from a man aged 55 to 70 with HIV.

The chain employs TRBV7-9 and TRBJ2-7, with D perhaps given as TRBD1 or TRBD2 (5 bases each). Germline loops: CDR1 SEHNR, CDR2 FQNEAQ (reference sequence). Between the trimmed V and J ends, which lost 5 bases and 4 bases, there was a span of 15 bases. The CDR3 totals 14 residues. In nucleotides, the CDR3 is TGTGCCAGCAGCACGCAATCTGGGGGTTACGAGCAGTACTTC. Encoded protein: CASSTQSGGYEQYF.

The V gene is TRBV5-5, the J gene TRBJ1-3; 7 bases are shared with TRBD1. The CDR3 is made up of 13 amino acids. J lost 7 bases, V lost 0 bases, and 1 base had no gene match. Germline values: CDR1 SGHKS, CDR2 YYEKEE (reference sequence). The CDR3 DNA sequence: TGTGCCAGCAGCTTGGTACAGGGGAACACCATATATTTT. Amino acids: CASSLVQGNTIYF. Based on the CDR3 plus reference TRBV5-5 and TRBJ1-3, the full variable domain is DAGVTQSPTHLIKTRGQQVTLRCSPISGHKSVSWYQQVLGQGPQFIFQYYEKEERGRGNFPDRFSARQFPNYSSELNVNALLLGDSALYLCASSLVQGNTIYFGEGSWLTVV.

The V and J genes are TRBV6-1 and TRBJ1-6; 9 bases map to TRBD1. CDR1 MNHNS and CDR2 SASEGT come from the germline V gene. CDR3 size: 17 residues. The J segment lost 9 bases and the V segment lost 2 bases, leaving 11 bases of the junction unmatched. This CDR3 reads CASSENPGQGRRSPLHF. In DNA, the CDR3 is TGTGCCAGCAGTGAAAACCCGGGACAGGGAAGGCGTTCACCCCTCCACTTT.

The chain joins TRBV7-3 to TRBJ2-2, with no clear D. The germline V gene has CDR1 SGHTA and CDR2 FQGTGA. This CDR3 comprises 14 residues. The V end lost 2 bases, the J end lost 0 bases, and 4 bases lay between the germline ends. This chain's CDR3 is CASSLGTNTGELFF. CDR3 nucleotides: TGTGCCAGCAGCTTAGGTACGAACACCGGGGAGCTGTTTTTT.

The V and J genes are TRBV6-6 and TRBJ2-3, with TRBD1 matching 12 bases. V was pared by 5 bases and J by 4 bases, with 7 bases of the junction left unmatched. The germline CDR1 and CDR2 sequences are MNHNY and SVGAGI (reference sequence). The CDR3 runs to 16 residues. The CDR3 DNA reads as TGTGCCAGCAGTAGGGGGGACAGGGGGCTTTCAGATACGCAGTATTTT. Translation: CASSRGDRGLSDTQYF.

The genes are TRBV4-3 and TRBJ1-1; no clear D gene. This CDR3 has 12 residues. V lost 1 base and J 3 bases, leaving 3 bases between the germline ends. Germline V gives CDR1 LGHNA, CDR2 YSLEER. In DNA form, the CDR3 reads TGCGCCAGCAGCCAAGCCGACACTGAAGCTTTCTTT. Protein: CASSQADTEAFF.

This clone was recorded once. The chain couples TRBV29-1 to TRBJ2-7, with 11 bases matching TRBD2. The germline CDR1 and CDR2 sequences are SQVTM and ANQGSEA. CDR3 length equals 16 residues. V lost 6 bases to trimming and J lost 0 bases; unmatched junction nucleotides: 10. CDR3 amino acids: CSVSGLAAFSSYEQYF. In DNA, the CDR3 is TGCAGCGTCTCGGGACTAGCGGCCTTTAGCTCCTACGAGCAGTACTTC.

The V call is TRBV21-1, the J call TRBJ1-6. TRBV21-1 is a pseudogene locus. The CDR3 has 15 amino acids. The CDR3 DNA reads TGTGCCAGCAGCCTACTGCGGCAGGGACGCTCACCCCTCCACTTT. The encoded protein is CASSLLRQGRSPLHF.

The CDR3 nucleotides are TGTGCCAGCAGCCCCACGCTAGCGGGGGGGCGGAACGAGCAGTACTTC. Protein: CASSPTLAGGRNEQYF. The chain couples TRBV11-2 to TRBJ2-7; 12 bases fit TRBD2. The CDR3 runs 16 residues. V was clipped by 5 bases and J by 5 bases; unmatched bases: 10. From germline, CDR1 is SGHAT and CDR2 FQNNGV.

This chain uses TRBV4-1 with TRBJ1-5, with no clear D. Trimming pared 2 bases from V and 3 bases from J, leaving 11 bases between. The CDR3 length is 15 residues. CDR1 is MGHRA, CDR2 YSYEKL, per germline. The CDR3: CASSQSDGYNQPQHF. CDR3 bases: TGCGCCAGCAGCCAATCGGACGGATACAATCAGCCCCAGCATTTT.

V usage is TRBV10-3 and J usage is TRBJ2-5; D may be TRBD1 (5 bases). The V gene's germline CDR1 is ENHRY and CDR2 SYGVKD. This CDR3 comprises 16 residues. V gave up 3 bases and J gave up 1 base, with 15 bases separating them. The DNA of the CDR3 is TGTGCCATCAGTGACCCTAGTAGGGGCTCCCAAGAGACCCAGTACTTC. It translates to CAISDPSRGSQETQYF.

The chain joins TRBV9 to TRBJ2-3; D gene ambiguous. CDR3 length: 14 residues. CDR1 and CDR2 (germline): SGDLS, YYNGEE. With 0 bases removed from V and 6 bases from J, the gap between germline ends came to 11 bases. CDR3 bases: TGTGCCAGCAGCGTAGCCCCCTTAGACGATACGCAGTATTTT. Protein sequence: CASSVAPLDDTQYF.

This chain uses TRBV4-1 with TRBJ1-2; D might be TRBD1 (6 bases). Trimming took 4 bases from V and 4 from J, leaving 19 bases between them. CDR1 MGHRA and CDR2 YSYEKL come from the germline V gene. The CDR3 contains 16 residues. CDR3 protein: CASSPSLRGSSYGYTF. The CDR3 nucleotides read TGCGCCAGCAGCCCCTCGCTCAGGGGCTCTAGCTATGGCTACACCTTC.

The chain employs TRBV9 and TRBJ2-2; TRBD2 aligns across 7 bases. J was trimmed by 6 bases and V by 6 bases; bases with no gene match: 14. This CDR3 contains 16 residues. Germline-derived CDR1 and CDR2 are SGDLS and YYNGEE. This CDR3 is CASTSPGTTRPGELFF. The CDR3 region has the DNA TGTGCCAGCACCAGTCCCGGGACTACAAGACCCGGGGAGCTGTTTTTT.

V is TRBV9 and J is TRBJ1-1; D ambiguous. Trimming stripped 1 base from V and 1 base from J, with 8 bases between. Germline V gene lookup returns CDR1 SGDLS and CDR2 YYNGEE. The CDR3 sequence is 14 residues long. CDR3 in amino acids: CASSVLSQNTEAFF. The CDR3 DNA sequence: TGTGCCAGCAGCGTATTATCACAGAACACTGAAGCTTTCTTT.

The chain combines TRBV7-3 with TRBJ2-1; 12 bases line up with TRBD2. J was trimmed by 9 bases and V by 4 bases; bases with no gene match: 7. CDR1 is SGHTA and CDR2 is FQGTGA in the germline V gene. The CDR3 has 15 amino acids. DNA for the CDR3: TGTGCCAGCAGCTCTGCTAGCGGGAGGGGGAGTGAGCAGTTCTTC. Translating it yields CASSSASGRGSEQFF. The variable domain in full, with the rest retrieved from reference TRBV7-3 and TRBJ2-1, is GAGVSQTPSNKVTEKGKYVELRCDPISGHTALYWYRQSLGQGPEFLIYFQGTGAADDSGLPNDRFFAVRPEGSVSTLKIQRTERGDSAVYLCASSSASGRGSEQFFGPGTRLTVL.

The CDR3 coding sequence is TGCAGCGTAAGGACTAGCGGGAGTACCCTTTACGAGCAGTACTTC. It is translated as CSVRTSGSTLYEQYF. The rearrangement joins TRBV29-1 to TRBJ2-7, with 13 positions matching TRBD2. Trimming cost V 6 bases and J 4 bases; bases outside gene matches: 9. CDR1 is SQVTM, CDR2 ANQGSEA, per germline. CDR3 length equals 15 residues.

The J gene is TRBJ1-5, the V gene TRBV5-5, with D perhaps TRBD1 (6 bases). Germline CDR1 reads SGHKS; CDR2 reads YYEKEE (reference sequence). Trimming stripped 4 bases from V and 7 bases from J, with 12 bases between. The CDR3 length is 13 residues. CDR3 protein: CASSQQGEQPQHF. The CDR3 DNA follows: TGTGCCAGCAGCCAACAGGGAGAACAGCCCCAGCATTTT.

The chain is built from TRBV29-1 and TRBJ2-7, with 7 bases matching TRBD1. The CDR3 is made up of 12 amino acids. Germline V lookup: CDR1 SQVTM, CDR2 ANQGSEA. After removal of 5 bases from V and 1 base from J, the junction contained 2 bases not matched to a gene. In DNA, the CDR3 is TGCAGCGTTACAGGGGTTTCCTACGAGCAGTACTTC. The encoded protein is CSVTGVSYEQYF.

The CDR3 sequence is CASSEWGGETQYF. The CDR3 coding sequence is TGTGCCAGTAGTGAATGGGGGGGGGAGACCCAGTACTTC. The chain has TRBV19 and TRBJ2-5, with 7 positions matching TRBD2. The CDR3 spans 13 residues. Germline CDR1 LNHDA, CDR2 SQIVND (reference sequence). V lost 5 bases and J lost 5; bases outside the gene matches: 5.

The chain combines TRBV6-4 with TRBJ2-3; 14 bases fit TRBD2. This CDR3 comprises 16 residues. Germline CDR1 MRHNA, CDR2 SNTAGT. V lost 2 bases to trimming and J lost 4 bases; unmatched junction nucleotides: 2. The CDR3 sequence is CASSDGLAGGPDTQYF. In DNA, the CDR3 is TGTGCCAGCAGTGACGGACTAGCGGGGGGCCCAGATACGCAGTATTTT.